One sample yielded the 3 T cell receptor beta chains listed below, sequenced in a study of regulatory T cells in long-lasting Graves disease. Arm-PCR of CDR3 regions and iRepertoire HTBI primers were the basis on which TCR beta libraries were built. TCRdb used MiXCR to reprocess the multiplex PCR reads, holding one entry per CDR3 protein. The sample shows around 500,000 distinct CDR3 sequences, 16% of them seen only once. Sample time point: newly diagnosed GD, antithyroid drugs for less than 3 months. RNA isolated from PBMCs was used to make the TCR library. This same sample was also taken into another study, of T cells in Graves' hyperthyroidism and ophthalmopathy.

The sample consisted of peripheral blood mononuclear cells (PBMCs), taken at new diagnosis, from a patient treated with antithyroid drugs. Receptor source: a woman aged 40-60 years with Graves disease.

In its sample, this clonotype was seen many times. The V and J genes are TRBV3-1 and TRBJ2-5; D gene ambiguous. The CDR3 runs 11 residues. The ends were cut back, 8 bases at V and 5 bases at J, with 9 bases in the middle. Germline V gives CDR1 LGHDT, CDR2 YNNKEL (reference sequence). The CDR3 reads CASAQAETQYF. CDR3 in DNA: TGTGCCAGCGCGCAAGCGGAGACCCAGTACTTC.

Comments on this clonotype: The likely explanation is a read error, given a far larger clone one base away. The V gene is TRBV27, the J gene TRBJ1-5; 7 nucleotides align to TRBD1. CDR1 is MNHEY, CDR2 SMNVEV, per germline (reference sequence). The CDR3 has 14 amino acids. Losses at the gene ends were 5 bases for V and 2 bases for J; bases not matched to a gene: 3. CDR3 sequence: CASSRQGRNQPQHF. The CDR3 nucleotides read TGTGCCAGCAGTCGACAGGGACGCAATCAGCCCCAGCATTTT.

This clonotype was counted a few times. The chain links TRBV6-7 to TRBJ1-5, with no clear D. TRBV6-7 is an ORF for which the function is uncertain. V dropped 0 bases and J dropped 0 bases, with 12 bases sitting between them. CDR3 length: 17 amino acids. The CDR3 region is CASSYSRPPYSNQPQHF. In DNA, the CDR3 is TGTGCCAGCAGTTACTCAAGGCCGCCATATAGCAATCAGCCCCAGCATTTT.